These 28 T cell receptor beta chains originate from one sample sequenced in a study of technical replicates of blood from a handful of donors. The table came from immunoSEQ multiplex PCR; TCRdb's copy has only in-frame clones and leaves some out. The data hold about 73,000 clones, with 93% observed a single time. The sequenced material came from T cells isolated from PBMCs. Receptor source: a human donor in good health.

The chain joins TRBV30 to TRBJ1-5; D unresolved. This CDR3 comprises 14 residues. Germline V gene sequence: CDR1 GTSNPN, CDR2 SVGIG (reference sequence). Written as DNA, the CDR3 is TGTGCTTACAAAGATACGTATAGCAATCAGCCCCAGCATTTT. Protein sequence: CAYKDTYSNQPQHF.

The J gene is TRBJ2-7, the V gene TRBV11-2; 9 nucleotides agree with TRBD2. The V gene end was trimmed by 1 base and the J gene end by 3 bases; junction bases not matched to a gene: 4. CDR3 length equals 15 residues. CDR1 is SGHAT, CDR2 FQNNGV, per germline. CDR3 region: CASSLVAGERYEQYF. CDR3 nucleotides: TGTGCCAGCAGCTTAGTAGCGGGAGAGCGCTACGAGCAGTACTTC.

The genes are TRBV30 and TRBJ1-4; D call uncertain. The V end lost 4 bases, the J end lost 8 bases, and 14 bases lay between the germline ends. CDR3 size: 13 residues. Germline values: CDR1 GTSNPN, CDR2 SVGIG (reference sequence). CDR3 sequence: CAWIRPGNEKLFF. CDR3 nucleotide sequence: TGTGCCTGGATACGACCGGGTAACGAAAAACTGTTTTTT.

This chain links TRBV7-9 with TRBJ2-5; a possible D gene is TRBD1 (6 bases). Trimming took 5 bases from V and 2 from J, leaving 12 bases between them. CDR1 and CDR2 from the germline V gene are SEHNR and FQNEAQ (reference sequence). The length of the CDR3 is 14 residues. The CDR3 protein is CASSTGQTQETQYF. Here the CDR3 DNA reads TGTGCCAGCAGCACGGGACAAACACAAGAGACCCAGTACTTC.

This sequence joins TRBV7-8 and TRBJ1-4; D remains unclear. V was cut by 10 bases and J by 4 bases, with 19 bases left in between. The CDR3 runs to 15 residues. CDR1 and CDR2 from the germline V gene are SGHVS and FQNEAQ. The DNA for the CDR3 is TGTGCCACCAAACAGAGACCTACAGTTAATGAAAAACTGTTTTTT. This gives the protein CATKQRPTVNEKLFF.

The genes are TRBV30 and TRBJ1-1, with 9 bases matching TRBD1. The junction had 4 bases not matched to a gene; V was cut back by 0 bases and J by 5 bases. Germline CDR1 is GTSNPN and CDR2 is SVGIG (reference sequence). The CDR3 length is 14 residues. CDR3: CAWSVTGGITEAFF. The CDR3 region has the DNA TGTGCCTGGAGTGTTACAGGGGGCATAACTGAAGCTTTCTTT.

V gene TRBV10-1 combines with J gene TRBJ1-3; possibly TRBD1 for D (6 bases). Germline CDR1 and CDR2: WNHNN and SYGVQD (reference sequence). The V and J ends lost 7 bases and 2 bases respectively, with 9 bases between them. The CDR3 runs to 13 residues. CDR3 in DNA: TGCGCCAGCAAGGGGGAGCCTGGAAACACCATATATTTT. It is translated as CASKGEPGNTIYF.

The genes are TRBV19 and TRBJ1-5, with TRBD1 matching over 8 bases. Germline V CDR1 and CDR2: LNHDA, SQIVND (reference sequence). The CDR3 length is 14 residues. V was clipped by 3 bases and J by 7 bases; unmatched bases: 5. CDR3 DNA sequence: TGTGCCAGTAGTATCCAGGGGGCCGGGCAGCCCCAGCATTTT. Translated: CASSIQGAGQPQHF.

The chain carries TRBV4-1 and TRBJ1-1; D call uncertain. CDR3 length: 17 residues. CDR1 is MGHRA, CDR2 YSYEKL, per germline. The ends were cut back, 4 bases at V and 3 bases at J, with 21 bases in the middle. The CDR3 DNA follows: TGCGCCAGCAGCCCCATGAAGGGAGGGCGTGGGGACACTGAAGCTTTCTTT. It yields the protein CASSPMKGGRGDTEAFF.

This chain links TRBV7-2 with TRBJ1-4; D gene uncertain. Trimming took off 1 base at V and 9 bases at J, with 12 bases between the two ends. Germline V gene lookup returns CDR1 SGHTA and CDR2 FQGNSA. The CDR3 runs 14 residues. CDR3 residues: CASSLESGAKKLFF. In nucleotides, the CDR3 is TGTGCCAGCAGCTTAGAAAGTGGAGCTAAAAAACTGTTTTTT.

The sample holds one count of this clone. J is TRBJ2-4 and V is TRBV11-2; 9 positions match TRBD1. The J segment lost 2 bases and the V segment lost 5 bases, leaving 7 bases of the junction unmatched. Germline assignment: CDR1 SGHAT and CDR2 FQNNGV. The CDR3 length is 16 residues. The CDR3 bases are TGTGCCAGCAGCCGAGGACAGGGGTTCACCAAAAACATTCAGTACTTC. This gives the protein CASSRGQGFTKNIQYF.

In this sample, this clone turned up once. The V and J genes are TRBV9 and TRBJ2-7; 7 positions agree with TRBD2. The germline V gene encodes CDR1 SGDLS and CDR2 YYNGEE. CDR3 length: 13 amino acids. Germline trimming cut 3 bases from V and 1 base from J; bases unmatched to any gene: 1. CDR3 sequence: CASSAGGSYEQYF. In DNA, the CDR3 is TGTGCCAGCAGCGCGGGGGGATCCTACGAGCAGTACTTC. Drawing the rest from reference TRBV9 and TRBJ2-7, the complete variable domain is DSGVTQTPKHLITATGQRVTLRCSPRSGDLSVYWYQQSLDQGLQFLIQYYNGEERAKGNILERFSAQQFPDLHSELNLSSLELGDSALYFCASSAGGSYEQYFGPGTRLTVT.

This chain uses TRBV30 with TRBJ2-5, with TRBD2 as a possible D gene (6 bases). Germline-derived CDR1 and CDR2 are GTSNPN and SVGIG (reference sequence). The CDR3 extends over 14 amino acids. Trimming shortened V by 0 bases and J by 5 bases, and 13 bases separated the two germline ends. CDR3 in amino acids: CAWSVMLASETQYF. In nucleotides, the CDR3 is TGTGCCTGGAGTGTTATGCTAGCGAGCGAGACCCAGTACTTC.

This rearrangement joins TRBV28 to TRBJ2-7; D might be TRBD2 (6 bases). Germline CDR1 and CDR2: MDHEN and SYDVKM. The CDR3 length is 15 residues. The V gene lost 6 bases and the J gene lost 0 bases, with 15 bases spanning the gap. CDR3 amino acids: CASRAGGESSYEQYF. For the CDR3, the DNA is TGTGCCAGCAGAGCCGGAGGGGAAAGCTCCTACGAGCAGTACTTC.

The chain uses TRBV10-3 and TRBJ1-1, with unresolved D. Germline V CDR1 and CDR2: ENHRY, SYGVKD. The CDR3 covers 12 residues. V dropped 2 bases and J dropped 9 bases, with 10 bases sitting between them. DNA of the CDR3: TGTGCCATCAGTGAGGCCGGGAGGAAAGCTTTCTTT. Protein: CAISEAGRKAFF.

This sequence joins TRBV5-1 and TRBJ2-7, with D perhaps TRBD1 (6 bases). The CDR3 totals 15 residues. Germline V gene data show CDR1 as SGHRS and CDR2 as YFSETQ. Trimming left V 3 bases short and J 2 bases short, with 15 bases between. CDR3 coding DNA: TGCGCCAGCAGCTCCGGGACAACTCTCGCCTACGAGCAGTACTTC. Translation gives CASSSGTTLAYEQYF.

The rearrangement links TRBV5-1 to TRBJ2-2; perhaps TRBD2 as D (5 bases). The CDR3 contains 12 residues. Deletions cut 5 bases from V and 6 bases from J, with 8 bases between. Germline assignment: CDR1 SGHRS and CDR2 YFSETQ. CDR3 sequence: CASRTGSGELFF. CDR3 DNA sequence: TGCGCCAGCAGGACGGGATCCGGGGAGCTGTTTTTT.

V is TRBV6-5 and J is TRBJ2-1, with 10 bases aligning to TRBD1. Germline V gene lookup returns CDR1 MNHEY and CDR2 SVGAGI. CDR3 length equals 15 residues. V lost 6 bases, J lost 8 bases, and 10 bases stayed unmatched. The CDR3 sequence is CASRSDRGLIDEQFF. The CDR3 nucleotides read TGTGCCAGCAGATCCGACAGGGGGCTAATCGATGAGCAGTTCTTC.

The V and J genes are TRBV19 and TRBJ2-1; D may be TRBD1 (5 bases). V lost 0 bases and J 2 bases, leaving 8 bases between the germline ends. The germline V gene has CDR1 LNHDA and CDR2 SQIVND (reference sequence). This CDR3 is 15 amino acids long. CDR3: CASSIDQGTYNEQFF. DNA of the CDR3: TGTGCCAGTAGTATAGATCAGGGAACCTACAATGAGCAGTTCTTC.

This chain uses TRBV18 with TRBJ1-1, with TRBD1 matching 11 bases. Unmatched junction bases numbered 2, after V lost 4 bases and J lost 1 base. Germline V gene sequence: CDR1 KGHSH, CDR2 LQKENI. This CDR3 region has 15 residues. The CDR3 DNA follows: TGTGCCAGCTCACTGGGACAGGGGGGGAACACTGAAGCTTTCTTT. This sequence encodes CASSLGQGGNTEAFF.

CDR3 sequence reads: CSAGGNSGEFF. CDR3 DNA: TGCAGCGCTGGGGGGAATTCCGGCGAGTTCTTC. This rearrangement joins TRBV29-1 to TRBJ2-1, with TRBD2 as a possible D gene (6 bases). The germline CDR1 and CDR2 sequences are SQVTM and ANQGSEA. The CDR3 extends over 11 amino acids. With 7 bases removed from V and 14 bases from J, the gap between germline ends came to 18 bases.

This chain joins TRBV14 and TRBJ2-7; 7 nucleotides match TRBD2. Germline CDR1 is SGHDN and CDR2 is FVKESK. With V trimmed by 5 bases and J by 7 bases, 8 bases remained unmatched. The CDR3 sequence is 13 residues long. CDR3 loop: CASSGTMTYEQYF. CDR3 in DNA: TGTGCCAGCAGCGGGACTATGACGTATGAGCAGTACTTC.

This chain links TRBV4-1 with TRBJ1-3, with no clear D. The CDR3 totals 15 residues. Germline V gene sequence: CDR1 MGHRA, CDR2 YSYEKL. V was shortened by 0 bases and J by 1 base, with 7 bases between the two germline ends. CDR3 sequence reads: CASSQDWTSGNTIYF. The CDR3 region has the DNA TGCGCCAGCAGCCAAGATTGGACTTCTGGAAACACCATATATTTT.

The chain carries TRBV5-1 and TRBJ2-5; 7 nucleotides line up with TRBD2. This CDR3 comprises 16 residues. The germline CDR1 and CDR2 sequences are SGHRS and YFSETQ. J was trimmed by 0 bases and V by 4 bases; bases with no gene match: 9. Here the CDR3 DNA reads TGCGCCAGCAGCCTCCGGGGGAGCGGGGACCAAGAGACCCAGTACTTC. Translating gives CASSLRGSGDQETQYF. The full variable domain, completed using reference TRBV5-1 and TRBJ2-5, is KAGVTQTPRYLIKTRGQQVTLSCSPISGHRSVSWYQQTPGQGLQFLFEYFSETQRNKGNFPGRFSGRQFSNSRSEMNVSTLELGDSALYLCASSLRGSGDQETQYFGPGTRLLVL.

The V call is TRBV14, the J call TRBJ2-1; TRBD2 aligns across 9 bases. V was clipped by 2 bases and J by 8 bases; unmatched bases: 16. The CDR3 runs to 18 residues. Germline CDR1 reads SGHDN; CDR2 reads FVKESK. In DNA form, the CDR3 reads TGTGCCAGCAGCCAATCGGGATGGGGGACTAGCCGAGAAGATGAGCAGTTCTTC. Amino acid sequence: CASSQSGWGTSREDEQFF.

This clone has a handful of counts. The V call is TRBV5-4, the J call TRBJ1-2; D unresolved. CDR1 and CDR2 (germline): SGHNT, YYREEE (reference sequence). This CDR3 is built from 14 residues. The V gene lost 4 bases and the J gene lost 5 bases, with 15 bases spanning the gap. In DNA form, the CDR3 reads TGTGCCAGCAGCCGATACGAGGGCTGGTATGGCTACACCTTC. Translated, it gives CASSRYEGWYGYTF.

The rearrangement links TRBV19 to TRBJ1-3; D possibly corresponds to TRBD1 (5 bases). Trimming removed 5 bases at V and 1 base at J, with 9 bases between. CDR1 LNHDA and CDR2 SQIVND come from the germline V gene (reference sequence). The CDR3 consists of 14 residues. DNA of the CDR3: TGTGCCAGTAGTGTAGGGACTTCTGGAAACACCATATATTTT. It is translated as CASSVGTSGNTIYF.

The V and J genes are TRBV7-8 and TRBJ1-5, with 7 bases fitting TRBD1. In germline, CDR1 is SGHVS, CDR2 FQNEAQ. The V and J ends lost 3 bases and 7 bases, in that order; junction bases with no gene match: 9. CDR3 length: 15 residues. The CDR3 spells CASSLEDRRVQPQHF. In nucleotides, the CDR3 is TGTGCCAGCAGCTTGGAGGACAGGCGGGTCCAGCCCCAGCATTTT.